This passage covers 7 T cell receptor beta chains from one sample sequenced in a study of T cell responses to AZD1222 COVID-19 vaccine. TCRdb keeps only in-frame clones here, not all; method: immunoSEQ multiplex PCR. The table has approximately 150,000 clones, approximately 93% seen once; the top ten hold less than 1%. The sample was peripheral blood, taken on day 0 of MenACWY control vaccination. These TCRs come from an adult in good health.

V gene TRBV28 combines with J gene TRBJ1-2; D is uncertain. Germline V gene lookup returns CDR1 MDHEN and CDR2 SYDVKM. V lost 4 bases and J lost 5, with 5 bases in between. The CDR3 extends over 11 amino acids. CDR3 in DNA: TGTGCCAGCAGTTCCCGATATGGCTACACCTTC. Its translation is CASSSRYGYTF.

The chain has TRBV19 and TRBJ1-1; D gene unclear. Germline assignment: CDR1 LNHDA and CDR2 SQIVND (reference sequence). V lost 3 bases to trimming and J lost 1 base, with 6 bases between them. CDR3 length: 13 residues. The CDR3 DNA sequence: TGTGCCAGTAGTATTGGGCCGAACACTGAAGCTTTCTTT. Translation gives CASSIGPNTEAFF.

The genes are TRBV4-3 and TRBJ1-1; D remains unclear. The length of the CDR3 is 14 residues. CDR1 is LGHNA and CDR2 is YSLEER in the germline V gene. Trimming stripped 2 bases from V and 1 base from J, with 8 bases between. CDR3 loop: CASSQLVRNTEAFF. The CDR3 coding sequence is TGCGCCAGCAGCCAATTAGTAAGGAACACTGAAGCTTTCTTT.

This chain connects TRBV19 to TRBJ2-1; a weak D match, TRBD2 (6 bases). V was clipped by 4 bases and J by 7 bases, with 20 bases between them. The length of the CDR3 is 16 residues. Germline V gene sequence: CDR1 LNHDA, CDR2 SQIVND (reference sequence). This CDR3 reads CASSNSLAGRYNEQFF. The DNA for the CDR3 is TGTGCCAGTAGTAACTCACTAGCTGGACGGTATAATGAGCAGTTCTTC.

The V and J genes are TRBV3-1 (or the pseudogene TRBV3-2) and TRBJ2-1; TRBD2 agrees at 13 bases. Germline lookup yields CDR1 LGHDT and CDR2 YNNKEL (reference sequence). The CDR3 is 18 residues long. V lost 4 bases and J lost 8; bases outside the gene matches: 14. CDR3 region: CASSLAFGTSGDYDEQFF. The CDR3 DNA follows: TGTGCCAGCAGCCTCGCCTTTGGGACTAGCGGGGATTATGATGAGCAGTTCTTC.

This clone was detected a few times. This chain connects TRBV2 to TRBJ2-7; D not certain. V dropped 6 bases and J dropped 4 bases, with 4 bases sitting between them. Germline V gene data show CDR1 as SNHLY and CDR2 as FYNNEI. The CDR3 length is 10 residues. The CDR3 loop is CASSAYEQYF. The CDR3 bases are TGTGCCAGCAGCGCTTACGAGCAGTACTTC.

This clone was counted a few times. V usage is TRBV6-5 and J usage is TRBJ1-2; no clear D. Between the trimmed V and J ends, which lost 4 bases and 5 bases, there was a span of 17 bases. Germline values: CDR1 MNHEY, CDR2 SVGAGI. This CDR3 is 15 amino acids long. In DNA, the CDR3 is TGTGCCAGCAGTTTACCGCCGGACCGCTCATATGGCTACACCTTC. As protein: CASSLPPDRSYGYTF.